This TCR beta chain was observed in a study of CXCR3-negative and CXCR3-positive naive CD8 T cells (dated by TCRdb to about 2019). Looking at the study overall: In total, roughly 150 million TRB reads were obtained, or roughly 1.5 +/- 0.3 million reads per library. Diversity and physicochemical repertoire analyses covered some eleven donors pooled from two independent experiments. For the TRBV-TRBJ cluster analysis, the naive subsets came from about five donors, while the memory cells came from 3 donors. The investigation overall reported the following: TRB CDR3s from CXCR3-positive naive cells showed higher hydrophobicity (lower Kidera factor 4), lower energy, and higher strength and volume indices than CXCR3-negative naive cells. TRBV-TRBJ usage was similar between naive CXCR3-negative and CXCR3-positive cells from the same donor, while memory cells showed distinct patterns. CXCR3 expression partially decreased after cryopreservation, so most assays used freshly isolated PBMCs. Because surface CD5, which is linked to self-reactivity in mice, was comparable between the naive subsets, TCR interaction strength was also inferred from TRB CDR3 physicochemical properties. Comparably high repertoire diversity was found in both naive subsets, whereas much lower repertoire diversity was found in memory CD8+ T cells.

For each CD8+ T cell subset, flow sorting was done in triplicate, and roughly 330,000 cells per subset went directly into RLT lysis buffer. To keep memory contaminants out, a stringent definition of naive CD8+ T cells was applied: CD45RO-CCR7+CD27+CD95-. Peripheral blood mononuclear cells were isolated from buffy coats using standard density gradient centrifugation. A FACSAria III was used to flow-sort naive CD8+ T cells into CXCR3-negative and CXCR3-positive populations. Total RNA was extracted from sorted cells with an RNeasy Mini Kit. Counted from cysteine to phenylalanine, this CDR3 has 15 amino acids. No DNA sequence was recorded. Based on the germline V gene (reference sequence), the CDR1 and CDR2 sequences are SGHNT and YYREEE. Worth noting for this clonotype: Its antigen remains undetermined.

The listed sequencing device is NextSeq 550. The Human TCR Profiling Kit (MiLaboratory) was used to make UMI-labeled 5' RACE TRB cDNA libraries. cDNA synthesis used the entire amount of extracted RNA, and PCR amplification then used the entire amount of cDNA produced. Libraries were prepared in parallel with an identical number of PCR cycles. The study's processing was this. About 54,000 +/- 9,700 unique UMI-labeled TRB cDNA molecules per library were extracted with MIGEC and MiXCR, with at least two reads per UMI required. On average, approximately 40,000 +/- 10,000 functional in-frame TRB CDR3 nucleotide clonotypes lacking stop codons were found per library. After each sample was downsampled to 5000 UMI-labeled TRB molecules, VDJtools was used to calculate diversity metrics such as normalized Shannon-Wiener and Chao1. VDJtools computed clonotype-size-weighted physicochemical properties of the central five CDR3 residues: interaction energy, strength, volume and Kidera factor 4. TCRdb reprocessed the reads; each CDR3 protein sequence makes one entry, and DNA is unavailable. The V and J calls were not made by the authors but by TCRdb's processing. The table kept for this sample lists some 100,000 distinct CDR3 sequences. Approximately 0.36% of the sample is held by the ten biggest clonotypes.

Input material: naive CXCR3+ CD8+ T cells from blood. The cell subset or site label of this sample denotes: CD45RO-CCR7+CD27+CD95- naive CD8+ T cells expressing CXCR3 (TNR3+). This TCR derives from a human donor in good health. Some clones in this sample may be carry-over from other donors' samples. The chain uses TRBV5-4 and TRBJ2-3; without DNA, the TCRdb call of TRBD2 cannot be checked. CDR3 reads: CASSPSGVVTDTQYF.